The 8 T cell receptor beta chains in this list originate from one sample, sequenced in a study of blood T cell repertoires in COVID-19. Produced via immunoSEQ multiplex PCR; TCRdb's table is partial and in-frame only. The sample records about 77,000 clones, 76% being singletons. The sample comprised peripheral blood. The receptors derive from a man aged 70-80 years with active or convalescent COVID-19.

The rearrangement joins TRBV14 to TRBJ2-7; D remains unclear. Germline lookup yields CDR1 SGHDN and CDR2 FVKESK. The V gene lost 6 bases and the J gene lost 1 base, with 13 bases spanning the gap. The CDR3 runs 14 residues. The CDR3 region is CASSPQALSYEQYF. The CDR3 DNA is TGTGCCAGCAGTCCTCAGGCCCTATCCTACGAGCAGTACTTC.

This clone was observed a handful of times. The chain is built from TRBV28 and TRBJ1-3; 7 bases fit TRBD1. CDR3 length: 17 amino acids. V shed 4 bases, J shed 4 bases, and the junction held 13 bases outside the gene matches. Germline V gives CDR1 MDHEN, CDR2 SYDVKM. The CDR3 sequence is CASSSGGRGSYGNTIYF. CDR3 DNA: TGTGCCAGCAGTTCAGGGGGACGGGGCTCCTACGGAAACACCATATATTTT.

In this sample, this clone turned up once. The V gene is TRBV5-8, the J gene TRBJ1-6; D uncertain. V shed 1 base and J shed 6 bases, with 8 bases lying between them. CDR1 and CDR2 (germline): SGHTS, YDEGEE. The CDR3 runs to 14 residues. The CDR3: CASSLFTTNSPLHF. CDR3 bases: TGTGCCAGCAGCTTGTTTACTACTAATTCACCCCTCCACTTT.

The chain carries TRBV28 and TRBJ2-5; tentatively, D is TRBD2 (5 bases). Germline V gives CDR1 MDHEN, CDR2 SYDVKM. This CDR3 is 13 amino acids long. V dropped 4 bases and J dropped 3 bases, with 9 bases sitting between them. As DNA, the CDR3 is TGTGCCAGCAGTTACGGGAACAAAGAGACCCAGTACTTC. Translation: CASSYGNKETQYF. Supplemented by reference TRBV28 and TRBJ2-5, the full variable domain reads DVKVTQSSRYLVKRTGEKVFLECVQDMDHENMFWYRQDPGLGLRLIYFSYDVKMKEKGDIPEGYSVSREKKERFSLILESASTNQTSMYLCASSYGNKETQYFGPGTRLLVL.

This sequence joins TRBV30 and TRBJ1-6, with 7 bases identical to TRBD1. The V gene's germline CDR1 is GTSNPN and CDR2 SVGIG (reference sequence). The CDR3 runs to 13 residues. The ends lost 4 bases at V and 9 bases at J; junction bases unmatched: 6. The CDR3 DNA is TGTGCCTGGATGATTAACAGGGGTTCACCCCTCCACTTT. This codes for CAWMINRGSPLHF.

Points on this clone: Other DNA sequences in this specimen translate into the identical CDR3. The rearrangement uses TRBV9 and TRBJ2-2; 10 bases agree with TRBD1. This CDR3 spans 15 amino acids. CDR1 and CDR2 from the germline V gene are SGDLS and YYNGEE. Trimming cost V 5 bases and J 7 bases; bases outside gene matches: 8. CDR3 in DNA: TGTGCCAGCAGTGTAAAGACAGGGGGCAACGGGGAGCTGTTTTTT. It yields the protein CASSVKTGGNGELFF.

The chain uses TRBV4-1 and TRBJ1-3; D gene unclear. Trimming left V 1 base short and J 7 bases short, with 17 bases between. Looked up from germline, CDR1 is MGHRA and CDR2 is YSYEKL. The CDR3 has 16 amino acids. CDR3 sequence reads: CASSQGRPGLGNTIYF. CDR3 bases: TGCGCCAGCAGCCAAGGTCGGCCGGGATTAGGGAACACCATATATTTT.

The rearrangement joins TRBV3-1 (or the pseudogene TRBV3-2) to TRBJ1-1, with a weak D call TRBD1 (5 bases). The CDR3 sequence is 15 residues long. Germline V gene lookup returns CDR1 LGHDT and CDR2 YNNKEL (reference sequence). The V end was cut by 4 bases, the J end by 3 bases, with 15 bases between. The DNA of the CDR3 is TGTGCCAGCAGCCCGGGGGAGGGGATGGACACTGAAGCTTTCTTT. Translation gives CASSPGEGMDTEAFF.